Below are 17 T cell receptor beta chains sequenced from a single sample in a study of blood T cells in healthy people across ages. Then a second PCR, running roughly 7 to 11 cycles, was carried out with a sample-barcoded 5' primer and a J-beta primer mix. TCRdb reprocessed the 5' RACE reads via MiXCR and lists one record per CDR3 protein. The sample has 1.5 million to 2 million distinct CDR3 sequences; around 40% are singletons. Source material: blood. All receptors come from a human donor in good health.

The CDR3 is CASSQVWSDTEAFF. The CDR3 coding sequence is TGTGCCAGCAGCCAAGTTTGGTCGGACACTGAAGCTTTCTTT. The chain carries TRBV3-1 and TRBJ1-1; D gene ambiguous. This CDR3 is built from 14 residues. V lost 1 base to trimming and J lost 3 bases, with 9 bases between them. Germline CDR1 and CDR2: LGHDT and YNNKEL (reference sequence).

This clonotype was found once. The chain couples TRBV20-1 to TRBJ2-1; possible D gene TRBD1, 6 bases. Germline V gives CDR1 DFQATT, CDR2 SNEGSKA (reference sequence). CDR3 length: 17 residues. Trimming pared 1 base from V and 4 bases from J, leaving 20 bases between. The CDR3 coding sequence is TGCAGTGCTAGAGGTGGGACACCCGGTACCCTATACAATGAGCAGTTCTTC. Its translation: CSARGGTPGTLYNEQFF.

This clonotype was recorded only once. The rearrangement joins TRBV12-3 or TRBV12-4 to TRBJ2-3; D not certain. The CDR3 is 12 residues long. Deletions cut 6 bases from V and 4 bases from J, with 8 bases between. The DNA of the CDR3 is TGTGCCAGCAGGGGGTACGCAGATACGCAGTATTTT. This sequence encodes CASRGYADTQYF.

The J gene is TRBJ2-1, the V gene TRBV5-1; 10 bases line up with TRBD1. This CDR3 has 15 amino acids. Germline V gene lookup returns CDR1 SGHRS and CDR2 YFSETQ. With 7 bases clipped from V and 8 bases from J, the junction kept 12 bases outside the gene matches. The CDR3 sequence is CASQTGTGEFDEQFF. Written as DNA, the CDR3 is TGCGCCAGCCAAACCGGGACAGGGGAATTCGATGAGCAGTTCTTC.

The rearrangement uses TRBV20-1 and TRBJ2-5; 8 nucleotides align to TRBD1. Trimming took 0 bases from V and 5 from J; bases not matched to a gene: 11. The CDR3 loop spans 16 amino acids. Germline-derived CDR1 and CDR2 are DFQATT and SNEGSKA (reference sequence). In DNA, the CDR3 is TGCAGTGCTAGAGATGGAGCAGGGGGCAGTGGGGAGACCCAGTACTTC. The encoded protein is CSARDGAGGSGETQYF.

This clonotype has only a few counts. This chain uses TRBV24-1 with TRBJ1-1; D is unresolved. Germline V CDR1 and CDR2: KGHDR, SFDVKD. The CDR3 is 13 amino acids. Deletions cut 1 base from V and 11 bases from J, with 13 bases between. CDR3 amino acids: CATSDFLGTQAFF. The CDR3 nucleotides are TGTGCCACCAGTGATTTCCTGGGAACGCAGGCTTTCTTT.

This clonotype was observed a handful of times. V usage is TRBV5-1 and J usage is TRBJ2-1; 12 bases are a match to TRBD2. From germline, CDR1 is SGHRS and CDR2 YFSETQ. The CDR3 is made up of 21 amino acids. With 0 bases clipped from V and 2 bases from J, the junction kept 15 bases outside the gene matches. CDR3 DNA: TGCGCCAGCAGCTTGGCTCCGACTAGCGGGGGCCGATTCCGAACCTACAATGAGCAGTTCTTC. It codes for CASSLAPTSGGRFRTYNEQFF.

V usage is TRBV20-1 and J usage is TRBJ2-3; D is ambiguous. The CDR3 covers 11 residues. The ends were cut back, 3 bases at V and 6 bases at J, with 7 bases in the middle. Germline values: CDR1 DFQATT, CDR2 SNEGSKA (reference sequence). As DNA, the CDR3 is TGCAGTGCTAGCATGGGGGATACGCAGTATTTT. It codes for CSASMGDTQYF.

This clonotype has just a few counts. The rearrangement joins TRBV5-6 to TRBJ2-1, with 13 bases identical to TRBD2. CDR3 length: 17 residues. Trimming took 4 bases from V and 4 from J; bases not matched to a gene: 8. CDR1 SGHDT and CDR2 YYEEEE come from the germline V gene. CDR3 bases: TGTGCCAGCAGCGAAATGACTAGCGGGGGGTTTTACAATGAGCAGTTCTTC. It yields the protein CASSEMTSGGFYNEQFF.

The chain uses TRBV20-1 and TRBJ2-3; 7 bases map to TRBD2. The ends lost 6 bases at V and 1 base at J; junction bases unmatched: 7. The CDR3 runs 14 residues. Germline V gene lookup returns CDR1 DFQATT and CDR2 SNEGSKA (reference sequence). The CDR3 region is CSARRDYRTDTQYF. In nucleotides, the CDR3 is TGCAGTGCCAGAAGGGACTATCGCACAGATACGCAGTATTTT.

The rearrangement uses TRBV29-1 and TRBJ1-4; tentative D call: TRBD1 (5 bases). Germline V CDR1 and CDR2: SQVTM, ANQGSEA. V shed 6 bases and J shed 4 bases, with 18 bases lying between them. The CDR3 has 15 amino acids. The chain's CDR3 is CSVLVGGGGNEKLFF. CDR3 in DNA: TGCAGCGTACTAGTCGGTGGTGGGGGTAATGAAAAACTGTTTTTT.

This clonotype turned up a few times. V usage is TRBV29-1 and J usage is TRBJ1-2, with D uncertain. CDR1 SQVTM and CDR2 ANQGSEA come from the germline V gene. The V end was cut by 7 bases, the J end by 2 bases, with 14 bases between. This CDR3 comprises 13 residues. As DNA, the CDR3 is TGCAGCGCCCAAGTTGACAAAAACTATGGCTACACCTTC. Protein sequence: CSAQVDKNYGYTF.

The chain recombines TRBV5-6 with TRBJ2-1; D might be TRBD2 (5 bases). V gave up 0 bases and J gave up 15 bases, with 19 bases separating them. Germline-derived CDR1 and CDR2 are SGHDT and YYEEEE. The CDR3 length is 14 residues. The CDR3, as DNA: TGTGCCAGCAGCTTGGGTTACGGGGAGAAGGTTCGGTTCTTC. Translating gives CASSLGYGEKVRFF.

Only a few counts were recorded for this clonotype. The rearrangement links TRBV9 to TRBJ2-4; D is ambiguous. Germline V gene lookup returns CDR1 SGDLS and CDR2 YYNGEE. V was cut by 1 base and J by 3 bases, with 8 bases left in between. The CDR3 is made up of 14 amino acids. In DNA, the CDR3 is TGTGCCAGCAGCGTATCGGGCAGCAAAAACATTCAGTACTTC. This sequence encodes CASSVSGSKNIQYF.

This clonotype has just a few counts. The V gene is TRBV6-5, the J gene TRBJ1-4, with 8 bases fitting TRBD1. Trimming took 10 bases from V and 5 from J; bases not matched to a gene: 9. From germline, CDR1 is MNHEY and CDR2 SVGAGI. This CDR3 has 14 amino acids. The CDR3 is CATSRGQENEKLFF. The CDR3 coding sequence is TGTGCCACCTCGAGGGGACAGGAAAATGAAAAACTGTTTTTT.

There are a few counts of this clonotype. The chain recombines TRBV7-2 with TRBJ1-2; TRBD1 might be the D (5 bases). Germline V gene data show CDR1 as SGHTA and CDR2 as FQGNSA. The CDR3 has 14 amino acids. Trimming stripped 5 bases from V and 2 bases from J, with 12 bases between. The chain's CDR3 is CASSPSGGNYGYTF. In DNA, the CDR3 is TGTGCCAGCAGCCCCTCTGGGGGAAACTATGGCTACACCTTC.

Details on this clonotype: A much larger clone lies one base from this, so it may be a read error. This chain uses TRBV7-2 with TRBJ2-3; weak D call: TRBD1 (6 bases). This CDR3 is built from 15 residues. Per the germline V gene, CDR1 is SGHTA and CDR2 is FQGNSA. CDR3 region: CASSSLQGYADTRYF. The CDR3, as DNA: TGTGCCAGCAGCTCGTTACAGGGATATGCAGATACGCGGTATTTT.